This entry lists 24 T cell receptor beta chains sequenced from one sample in a study of T-cell reconstitution after alpha-beta-depleted transplantation in children. TCRbeta library preparation incorporated unique molecular identifiers. One entry per CDR3 protein, called by TCRdb with MiXCR from the PCR reads. The sample gives 140,000 to 150,000 distinct CDR3 sequences, 8.8% of which show up once; around 18% is in the top ten. The sample in question was PBMCs, mostly from graft donor cells, obtained 180 days after TCRalphabeta/CD19-depleted stem cell transplant. These receptor sequences come from a female patient between 2 and 15 years old who had a stem cell transplant for congenital amegakaryocytic thrombocytopenia, so the T cells may come from the graft donor.

This clonotype was seen more than once but under ten times. The J gene is TRBJ1-2, the V gene TRBV10-3, with a possible D match to TRBD1 (5 bases). Trimming took off 8 bases at V and 4 bases at J, with 14 bases between the two ends. Germline V gene sequence: CDR1 ENHRY, CDR2 SYGVKD. This CDR3 is built from 13 residues. CDR3 in DNA: TGTGCCATCCCCGTGAAGGGGAGCTATGGCTACACCTTC. This codes for CAIPVKGSYGYTF.

This clonotype was observed a handful of times. This chain links TRBV7-9 with TRBJ2-7; no definite D call. This CDR3 is 14 amino acids long. Trimming cost V 5 bases and J 3 bases, with 14 bases left between them. The germline V gene has CDR1 SEHNR and CDR2 FQNEAQ (reference sequence). The CDR3 bases are TGTGCCAGCAGCCTGGACCTATGGGGCTACGAGCAGTACTTC. Encoded protein: CASSLDLWGYEQYF. The full variable domain, rest sourced from reference TRBV7-9 and TRBJ2-7, is DTGVSQNPRHKITKRGQNVTFRCDPISEHNRLYWYRQTLGQGPEFLTYFQNEAQLEKSRLLSDRFSAERPKGSFSTLEIQRTEQGDSAMYLCASSLDLWGYEQYFGPGTRLTVT.

This clonotype was recorded at least ten times. This chain joins TRBV4-1 and TRBJ2-1; 12 bases fit TRBD2. The CDR3 runs to 16 residues. Looked up from germline, CDR1 is MGHRA and CDR2 is YSYEKL. With V trimmed by 1 base and J by 8 bases, 6 bases remained unmatched. CDR3 nucleotides: TGCGCCAGCAGCCAAGGGTTCGGGACTAGCGGGCATGAGCAGTTCTTC. Protein: CASSQGFGTSGHEQFF.

Many counts were recorded for this clonotype. The chain has TRBV12-3 or TRBV12-4 and TRBJ2-2; D is unresolved. The CDR3 is 13 residues long. V was shortened by 2 bases and J by 2 bases, with 3 bases between the two germline ends. The CDR3 loop reads CASSLQNTGELFF. In nucleotides, the CDR3 is TGTGCCAGCAGTTTACAAAACACCGGGGAGCTGTTTTTT.

The chain links TRBV20-1 to TRBJ2-3, with TRBD2 matching 13 bases. This CDR3 is built from 17 residues. J lost 6 bases, V lost 3 bases, and 12 bases had no gene match. CDR1 is DFQATT, CDR2 SNEGSKA, per germline (reference sequence). The CDR3 spells CSARGRTSGSWGDTQYF. The CDR3 DNA follows: TGCAGTGCTAGGGGCAGGACTAGCGGGAGCTGGGGGGATACGCAGTATTTT.

This clonotype was seen repeatedly, ten times or more. The genes are TRBV6-1 and TRBJ1-1; 7 nucleotides line up with TRBD1. Germline V gene sequence: CDR1 MNHNS, CDR2 SASEGT. This CDR3 region has 14 residues. Unmatched junction bases numbered 9, after V lost 7 bases and J lost 4 bases. The CDR3 nucleotides read TGTGCCAGCAAAAGACAGGGAAGGGGCACTGAAGCTTTCTTT. It is translated as CASKRQGRGTEAFF.

This clonotype was seen many times. This chain links TRBV12-3 or TRBV12-4 with TRBJ1-2; D gene ambiguous. The CDR3 has 13 residues. V lost 0 bases and J lost 7, with 9 bases in between. The DNA of the CDR3 is TGTGCCAGCAGTTTAGCGCGGGGAGGTGGCTACACCTTC. It translates to CASSLARGGGYTF.

This clonotype occurred a few times. The genes are TRBV3-1 and TRBJ2-7, with 7 bases fitting TRBD1. Germline V gene lookup returns CDR1 LGHDT and CDR2 YNNKEL (reference sequence). V shed 4 bases and J 12 bases; nucleotides not matched to a gene: 6. The CDR3 contains 11 residues. As DNA, the CDR3 is TGTGCCAGCAGCCTCAGGGGGAGACCGTACTTC. This gives the protein CASSLRGRPYF.

This clonotype appeared many times. The chain uses TRBV24-1 and TRBJ2-3; weak D call: TRBD1 (6 bases). The CDR3 sequence is 17 residues long. With 4 bases removed from V and 2 bases from J, the gap between germline ends came to 18 bases. From germline, CDR1 is KGHDR and CDR2 SFDVKD. CDR3 protein: CATSDPRQAGVTDTQYF. In DNA, the CDR3 is TGTGCCACCAGTGACCCTCGGCAAGCAGGGGTCACAGATACGCAGTATTTT.

As to this clonotype: It may be a read error: a sequence one base away is much more abundant. The rearrangement links TRBV9 to TRBJ2-5; TRBD2 matches at 7 bases. The CDR3 has 15 amino acids. Trimming cost V 0 bases and J 5 bases; bases outside gene matches: 7. The germline gives CDR1 SGDLS, CDR2 YYNGEE. The CDR3 nucleotides read TGTGCCAGCAGCGTAGGAGCACGGGGAGGGGAGACCCAGTACTTC. It is translated as CASSVGARGGETQYF.

Ten or more counts support this clonotype. The chain is built from TRBV29-1 and TRBJ2-7, with 11 bases identical to TRBD2. There are 13 residues in the CDR3. Unmatched junction bases numbered 7, after V lost 7 bases and J lost 5 bases. CDR1 is SQVTM, CDR2 ANQGSEA, per germline. CDR3 sequence reads: CSGKLAGADEQYF. The CDR3 DNA reads as TGCAGCGGGAAACTAGCGGGAGCAGACGAGCAGTACTTC.

This clonotype was seen repeatedly, ten times or more. CDR3 nucleotide sequence: TGTGCCAGCAAAACAGGGCAGAGGTCTTACGAGCAGTACTTC. It is translated as CASKTGQRSYEQYF. This chain connects TRBV28 to TRBJ2-7; D perhaps matches TRBD1 (6 bases). The V end lost 7 bases, the J end lost 4 bases, and 17 bases lay between the germline ends. This CDR3 is 14 amino acids long. Looked up from germline, CDR1 is MDHEN and CDR2 is SYDVKM.

This clonotype has just a few counts. The rearrangement joins TRBV4-2 to TRBJ1-1; TRBD1 is a possible D gene (6 bases). Trimming removed 0 bases at V and 7 bases at J, with 12 bases between. This CDR3 has 14 residues. Germline CDR1 and CDR2: LGHNA and YNFKEQ. The CDR3 protein is CASSQDRRGDEAFF. The CDR3, as DNA: TGTGCCAGCAGCCAAGATAGGAGGGGGGATGAAGCTTTCTTT.

This clonotype was counted at least ten times. The chain couples TRBV20-1 to TRBJ2-5; D gene ambiguous. Germline V gene lookup returns CDR1 DFQATT and CDR2 SNEGSKA (reference sequence). The CDR3 is 13 amino acids. The V gene lost 6 bases and the J gene lost 2 bases, with 13 bases spanning the gap. CDR3 residues: CSALSLGQETQYF. CDR3 bases: TGCAGTGCACTGTCGTTAGGTCAAGAGACCCAGTACTTC.

In its sample, this clonotype was seen many times. The chain carries TRBV28 and TRBJ1-2; perhaps TRBD1 as D (5 bases). Germline CDR1 MDHEN, CDR2 SYDVKM. This CDR3 comprises 14 residues. V was shortened by 5 bases and J by 3 bases, with 13 bases between the two germline ends. CDR3 amino acids: CASSPGNEDYGYTF. CDR3 DNA sequence: TGTGCCAGCAGTCCAGGGAACGAGGACTATGGCTACACCTTC.

This clonotype was recorded many times. V gene TRBV20-1 combines with J gene TRBJ2-5, with 11 nucleotides matching TRBD2. With 7 bases clipped from V and 1 base from J, the junction kept 8 bases outside the gene matches. This CDR3 is built from 15 residues. Germline-derived CDR1 and CDR2 are DFQATT and SNEGSKA (reference sequence). The CDR3 here is CSGASGGPSQETQYF. CDR3 sequence (DNA): TGCAGTGGGGCTAGCGGGGGGCCTTCCCAAGAGACCCAGTACTTC.

This clonotype came up many times. This sequence joins TRBV20-1 and TRBJ1-5; the D is unclear. The CDR3 covers 13 residues. CDR1 DFQATT and CDR2 SNEGSKA come from the germline V gene (reference sequence). Written as DNA, the CDR3 is TGCAGCACTAAGAGGAATAGCAATCAGCCCCAGCATTTT. It is translated as CSTKRNSNQPQHF.

This clonotype has a single count. Since a much larger clone is just one base distant, this may be a read error. The V gene is TRBV10-3, the J gene TRBJ2-7; D is perhaps TRBD2 (6 bases). Germline CDR1 reads ENHRY; CDR2 reads SYGVKD. CDR3 length: 15 amino acids. The CDR3 sequence is CAISESGTGEYAQYF. In DNA, the CDR3 is TGTGCCATCAGTGAGTCCGGGACGGGAGAATACGCGCAGTACTTC.

This clonotype was seen a handful of times. The rearrangement links TRBV7-9 to TRBJ1-1; D gene unclear. Germline loops: CDR1 SEHNR, CDR2 FQNEAQ (reference sequence). The V end was cut by 1 base, the J end by 1 base, with 10 bases between. The CDR3 runs to 15 residues. CDR3 in amino acids: CASSLGIRENTEAFF. As DNA, the CDR3 is TGTGCCAGCAGCTTAGGGATCCGGGAGAACACTGAAGCTTTCTTT.

The table lists this clonotype with many counts. The rearrangement uses TRBV19 and TRBJ1-1, with D perhaps TRBD1 (6 bases). The CDR3 contains 11 residues. Trimming took off 7 bases at V and 7 bases at J, with 10 bases between the two ends. Germline-derived CDR1 and CDR2 are LNHDA and SQIVND (reference sequence). The CDR3 DNA sequence: TGTGCCAGTACCAGGGGTGGTGAAGCTTTCTTT. This sequence encodes CASTRGGEAFF.

At least ten counts were recorded for this clonotype. The J gene is TRBJ1-6, the V gene TRBV12-3 or TRBV12-4; no reliable D call. This CDR3 is built from 14 residues. Trimming removed 7 bases from V and 0 bases from J, with 7 bases in between. CDR3 DNA sequence: TGTGCCAGCACGGGCAGCTCCTATAATTCACCCCTCCACTTT. It is translated as CASTGSSYNSPLHF.

Many counts were recorded for this clonotype. The J gene is TRBJ2-4, the V gene TRBV7-3; TRBD2 aligns across 10 bases. The CDR3 has 18 residues. V lost 1 base, J lost 1 base, and 7 bases stayed unmatched. Germline CDR1 and CDR2: SGHTA and FQGTGA. CDR3 sequence (DNA): TGTGCCAGCAGCTTAAAGGCTAGCGGGAGTGGGGCCAAAAACATTCAGTACTTC. Its translation is CASSLKASGSGAKNIQYF.

This clonotype occurred many times. The CDR3 reads CASSQEASGRRGHKFF. DNA of the CDR3: TGTGCCAGCAGCCAAGAGGCTAGCGGGAGGAGGGGTCACAAGTTCTTC. J is TRBJ2-1 and V is TRBV4-2, with 11 bases aligning to TRBD2. J lost 14 bases, V lost 0 bases, and 12 bases had no gene match. The length of the CDR3 is 16 residues. The germline CDR1 and CDR2 sequences are LGHNA and YNFKEQ.

This clonotype was detected ten times or more. This chain joins TRBV5-6 and TRBJ2-2; TRBD1 matches at 10 bases. CDR3 length: 16 amino acids. CDR1 and CDR2 from the germline V gene are SGHDT and YYEEEE. The V and J ends lost 2 bases and 5 bases, in that order; junction bases with no gene match: 6. The CDR3 reads CASSFGTGVGTGELFF. CDR3 coding DNA: TGTGCCAGCAGCTTCGGGACAGGGGTAGGAACCGGGGAGCTGTTTTTT.